Listed below are T cell receptor beta chains from one sample, sequenced in a study of cytomegalovirus exposure and HLA in healthy donors. Method: immunoSEQ multiplex PCR; TCRdb's copy keeps in-frame clones and lacks some. The specimen's table records tens of thousands of clones. Sequencing used PBMCs. Receptors were obtained from a man younger than 40 in good health and CMV-seropositive. Both conserved end residues are part of each CDR3. A D gene is named only where the DNA matches it firmly.

len | j_gene | d_gene | v_gene | CDR3nt | CDR3aa
16 | TRBJ2-3 | TRBD2 | TRBV18 | TGTGCCAGCGCACCACGACTAGCGGGGGCCGGAGATACGCAGTATTTT | CASAPRLAGAGDTQYF
15 | TRBJ2-1 | TRBD2 | TRBV30 | TGTGCCTGGAGCGCGACTAGCGGGGGCTACAATGAGCAGTTCTTC | CAWSATSGGYNEQFF
17 | TRBJ2-3 | TRBD2 | TRBV4-2 | TGTGCCAGCAGCCAAGACATGCGGGGGGACCCCACAGATACGCAGTATTTT | CASSQDMRGDPTDTQYF
15 | TRBJ2-1 | NA | TRBV11-3 | TGTGCCAGCAGCTTAGACGCGGTGACCGACAATGAGCAGTTCTTC | CASSLDAVTDNEQFF
15 | TRBJ2-7 | NA | TRBV4-1 | TGCGCCAGCAGCCAAGGGCAGGGGATGTCCTACGAGCAGTACTTC | CASSQGQGMSYEQYF
12 | TRBJ2-7 | NA | TRBV5-6 | TGTGCCAGCAGCTTGGGTCGGGACGAGCAGTACTTC | CASSLGRDEQYF
14 | TRBJ1-1 | NA | TRBV7-2 | TGTGCCAGCAGCTTAGATTCAATCGGCAGGGGAGCTTTCTTT | CASSLDSIGRGAFF
13 | TRBJ2-7 | NA | TRBV11-2 | TGTGCCAGCAGCTTAGAAGGGGGCTACGAGCAGTACTTC | CASSLEGGYEQYF
16 | TRBJ2-5 | NA | TRBV29-1 | TGCAGCGGCTCCGGGTGGGGACTCCCGTACCAAGAGACCCAGTACTTC | CSGSGWGLPYQETQYF
15 | TRBJ2-7 | TRBD1 | TRBV18 | TGTGCCAGCTCACCTAAAACAGGGGGCTCTTACGAGCAGTACTTC | CASSPKTGGSYEQYF
14 | TRBJ1-2 | NA | TRBV5-1 | TGCGCCAGCAGCTTGGGTGGCGGAAGAGCTGGCTACACCTTC | CASSLGGGRAGYTF
15 | TRBJ2-5 | TRBD2 | TRBV6-6 | TGTGCCAGCACCGGAGAAGCGGGGGGGCGTCAGACCCAGTACTTC | CASTGEAGGRQTQYF
11 | TRBJ2-5 | NA | TRBV5-4 | TGTGCCAGCAGCTTGGAGCAGACCCAGTACTTC | CASSLEQTQYF
13 | TRBJ2-1 | NA | TRBV11-2 | TGTGCCAGCAGCTTAGGCCGGGACAATGAGCAGTTCTTC | CASSLGRDNEQFF
14 | TRBJ1-3 | NA | TRBV27 | TGTGCCAGCAGTTTAGAGGGCTCTGGAAACACCATATATTTT | CASSLEGSGNTIYF
14 | TRBJ2-3 | NA | TRBV6-5 | TGTGCCAGCAGTGGGGCCCAGGGGGGAGATACGCAGTATTTT | CASSGAQGGDTQYF
13 | TRBJ1-5 | NA | TRBV9 | TGTGCCAGCAGTGCGACAGGCAATCAGCCCCAGCATTTT | CASSATGNQPQHF
15 | TRBJ2-7 | NA | TRBV4-2 | TGTGCCAGCAGCCAAGACCCAGGTAGCGCCTACGAGCAGTACTTC | CASSQDPGSAYEQYF
14 | TRBJ1-5 | NA | TRBV19 | TGTGCCAGTAGTCTAGACAGGAACGATCAGCCCCAGCATTTT | CASSLDRNDQPQHF
15 | TRBJ2-3 | TRBD2 | TRBV11-2 | TGTGCCAGCAGCCAAGCGGGGGGATTCACAGATACGCAGTATTTT | CASSQAGGFTDTQYF
14 | TRBJ2-1 | TRBD2 | TRBV7-2 | TGTGCCAGCAGCTCAGGACTAGCGGGAGCACGGGGGTTCTTC | CASSSGLAGARGFF
16 | TRBJ2-7 | TRBD1 | TRBV27 | TGTGCCAGCAGTTCCCTAGGACAGGAAAGCTCCTACGAGCAGTACTTC | CASSSLGQESSYEQYF
13 | TRBJ2-3 | NA | TRBV25-1 | TGTGCCAGCAGGGCATTGGGGGCTGATACGCAGTATTTT | CASRALGADTQYF
14 | TRBJ2-7 | TRBD1 | TRBV13 | TGTGCCAGCAGCTCCGGACAGGGTCCCTACGAGCAGTACTTC | CASSSGQGPYEQYF
15 | TRBJ2-2 | TRBD2 | TRBV4-2 | TGTGCCAGCAGATTAGCGGGAGCGGGAACCGGGGAGCTGTTTTTT | CASRLAGAGTGELFF
15 | TRBJ1-6 | NA | TRBV6-5 | TGTGCCAGCAGTTACAGGGAGAGGGATAATTCACCCCTCCACTTT | CASSYRERDNSPLHF
18 | TRBJ2-3 | NA | TRBV11-2 | TGTGCCAGCAGCGTTATGAAGCTGTCGGGCAGGGACACAGATACGCAGTATTTT | CASSVMKLSGRDTDTQYF
16 | TRBJ1-2 | NA | TRBV7-6 | TGTGCCAGCAGCTTACAGGTCAATGGACATACTTATGGCTACACCTTC | CASSLQVNGHTYGYTF
16 | TRBJ2-2 | NA | TRBV4-1 | TGCGCCAGCAGCCTAGCGTGGAGGGGCGAATCCGGGGAGCTGTTTTTT | CASSLAWRGESGELFF
13 | TRBJ2-7 | NA | TRBV30 | TGTGCCTGGGGGCTGGGCAGGGGCCACGAGCAGTACTTC | CAWGLGRGHEQYF
16 | TRBJ1-4 | NA | TRBV5-6 | TGTGCCAGCAGCTTGGATCGGGGTAAGGAAGGTGAAAAACTGTTTTTT | CASSLDRGKEGEKLFF
13 | TRBJ2-2 | NA | TRBV13 | TGTGCCAGCAGCGGTAGGGGCACCGGGGAGCTGTTTTTT | CASSGRGTGELFF
16 | TRBJ1-2 | NA | TRBV27 | TGTGCCAGCAGTTTGACCCTCGACAGGCGAGGCTATGGCTACACCTTC | CASSLTLDRRGYGYTF
15 | TRBJ2-1 | NA | TRBV19 | TGTGCCAGTAGTATAGGTAGCGGTTACTACAATGAGCAGTTCTTC | CASSIGSGYYNEQFF
16 | TRBJ2-7 | TRBD2 | TRBV10-2 | TGCGCCAGCAGTGCCCCCGGGACTAGCGGGACTTACGAGCAGTACTTC | CASSAPGTSGTYEQYF
13 | TRBJ2-5 | NA | TRBV7-2 | TGTGCCAGCAGCTTAGGGCGGCAAGAGACCCAGTACTTC | CASSLGRQETQYF
11 | TRBJ2-7 | NA | TRBV19 | TGTGCCAGTAGCTCGTCCTCCGAGCAGTACTTC | CASSSSSEQYF
21 | TRBJ2-1 | TRBD2 | TRBV4-2 | TGTGCCAGCAGCCAAGACCTATTACTAGCGGGAGGCCAAAGCTCCTACAATGAGCAGTTCTTC | CASSQDLLLAGGQSSYNEQFF
19 | TRBJ2-2 | TRBD2 | TRBV13 | TGTGCCAGCAGCTTAGAAGCTAGCGGGAGGGCCAAGAACACCGGGGAGCTGTTTTTT | CASSLEASGRAKNTGELFF
19 | TRBJ1-3 | TRBD1 | TRBV5-1 | TGCGCCAGCAGCTTGGCGGATTCGGGACAGTGGAGCTCTGGAAACACCATATATTTT | CASSLADSGQWSSGNTIYF
14 | TRBJ2-7 | NA | TRBV30 | TGTGCCTGGAGCACCACAGGGAGTCTTCACGAGCAGTACTTC | CAWSTTGSLHEQYF
15 | TRBJ2-5 | TRBD2 | TRBV5-1 | TGCGCCAGCAGCAAGACTAGCGGGGGTAGAGAGACCCAGTACTTC | CASSKTSGGRETQYF
12 | TRBJ1-4 | NA | TRBV30 | TGTGCCTGGAGCCTAGGGGATGGTGGGGCGTTTTTT | CAWSLGDGGAFF
14 | TRBJ2-6 | TRBD1 | TRBV2 | TGTGCCGGGACAGGGTTCACTGGGGCCAACGTCCTGACTTTC | CAGTGFTGANVLTF
15 | TRBJ1-2 | NA | TRBV30 | TGTGCCTGGAGTCCGCGGGGGGGGCGAGGGTATGGCTACACCTTC | CAWSPRGGRGYGYTF
16 | TRBJ2-3 | NA | TRBV13 | TGTGCCAGCAGCTTAAGGACGGGAAGAAGCACAGATACGCAGTATTTT | CASSLRTGRSTDTQYF
16 | TRBJ2-3 | NA | TRBV9 | TGTGCCAGCAGCGTGAACCGGGACTTTAGCACAGATAAGCAGTATTTT | CASSVNRDFSTDKQYF
15 | TRBJ1-5 | NA | TRBV4-1 | TGCGCCAGCAGCCAAGAGTGGGCAGGGAATCAGCCCCAGCATTTT | CASSQEWAGNQPQHF
15 | TRBJ2-1 | NA | TRBV6-5 | TGTGCCAGCAGTCCACGGGGAACGCACAACAATGAGCAGTTCTTC | CASSPRGTHNNEQFF
16 | TRBJ2-7 | NA | TRBV5-1 | TGCGCCAGCAGCCCCGAGGCGACAGCCCCATCCTACGAGCAGTACTTC | CASSPEATAPSYEQYF
16 | TRBJ2-3 | TRBD2 | TRBV7-3 | TGTGCCAGCAGCCCTACCCACTATACTAGCGGAGATACGCAGTATTTT | CASSPTHYTSGDTQYF
14 | TRBJ1-2 | NA | TRBV7-2 | TGTGCCAGCAGCAGAGAGGGGGTTACGGGGGGCTACACCTTC | CASSREGVTGGYTF
15 | TRBJ2-1 | NA | TRBV9 | TGTGCCAGCAGCGTAAATGAAAGGGGTGGCAATGAGCAGTTCTTC | CASSVNERGGNEQFF
15 | TRBJ2-3 | NA | TRBV5-1 | TGCGCCAGCAGCGGCACCGGGACTTACACAGATACGCAGTATTTT | CASSGTGTYTDTQYF
17 | TRBJ2-3 | TRBD2 | TRBV7-9 | TGTGCCAGCAGAGACCCGGGACTAGCGGGGGGCACAGATACGCAGTATTTT | CASRDPGLAGGTDTQYF
14 | TRBJ2-5 | NA | TRBV6-6 | TGTGCCAGCAGTTACAGGACAGCACAAGAGACCCAGTACTTC | CASSYRTAQETQYF